This T cell receptor (beta chain) emerged from a study of blood T cell repertoires in COVID-19. Overall study: Both acute and convalescent COVID-19 samples were obtained from the United States, Italy and Spain. Nucleic acid was either cDNA or gDNA, and it came from T cells, B-cell-depleted T cells, or PBMCs.

In this sample, this clone turned up a few times. Sequenced by immunoSEQ multiplex PCR; TCRdb stores in-frame clones only, minus some. The table lists over 120,000 clones, 80% to 90% of them singletons. Trimming shortened V by 5 bases and J by 0 bases, and 20 bases separated the two germline ends. The germline V gene encodes CDR1 MNHNY and CDR2 SVGAGI (reference sequence). The CDR3 consists of 18 residues. The clonotype comes from a woman between 50 and 59 years old with acute or convalescent COVID-19. The gene calls are TRBV6-6 and TRBJ1-5; D is possibly TRBD1 (5 bases). What was sequenced was peripheral blood. CDR3 DNA: TGTGCCAGCAGTCCGACAGTCCCGACCTCTTATAGCAATCAGCCCCAGCATTTT. It yields the protein CASSPTVPTSYSNQPQHF.